The 10 T cell receptor beta chains reported below all come from one sample, sequenced in a study of control samples from healthy donors and cancer patients. Using immunoSEQ multiplex PCR, the repertoire was profiled, and TCRdb retains in-frame clones only, with some absent. The sample lists 120,000 or so clones, more than 75% seen once, with 9.5% to 13% in the top ten. Sequenced: blood. The source of these receptors is a man aged 30-40 years in good health.

This chain uses TRBV7-9 with TRBJ1-5; D gene uncertain. CDR3 length: 12 amino acids. The V end was cut by 2 bases, the J end by 4 bases, with 3 bases between. Per the germline V gene, CDR1 is SEHNR and CDR2 is FQNEAQ (reference sequence). The CDR3 DNA follows: TGTGCCAGCAGCTTACCTAATCAGCCCCAGCATTTT. Translating it yields CASSLPNQPQHF.

In this sample, this clone turned up a few times. This sequence joins TRBV10-1 and TRBJ2-1; D possibly corresponds to TRBD1 (5 bases). V gave up 8 bases and J gave up 6 bases, with 11 bases separating them. Germline V gives CDR1 WNHNN, CDR2 SYGVQD (reference sequence). CDR3 size: 12 residues. For the CDR3, the DNA is TGCGCCAGCGGCCTCAGGGTCAATGAGCAGTTCTTC. The encoded protein is CASGLRVNEQFF.

The chain joins TRBV5-6 to TRBJ2-2, with unresolved D. CDR1 is SGHDT and CDR2 is YYEEEE in the germline V gene. The V end was cut by 2 bases, the J end by 3 bases, with 11 bases between. The CDR3 runs to 15 residues. The CDR3 DNA reads as TGTGCCAGCAGCTTAGGTTTAGGAGACACCGGGGAGCTGTTTTTT. Residues: CASSLGLGDTGELFF.

This rearrangement joins TRBV11-2 to TRBJ1-2; D ambiguous. CDR1 and CDR2 (germline): SGHAT, FQNNGV. The V gene lost 1 base and the J gene lost 2 bases, with 5 bases spanning the gap. The CDR3 covers 13 residues. CDR3 nucleotides: TGTGCCAGCAGCTTAGGAAGAAACTATGGCTACACCTTC. Protein product: CASSLGRNYGYTF.

The chain employs TRBV23-1 and TRBJ2-7; D is perhaps TRBD1 (6 bases). TRBV23-1 is filed as an ORF, its function uncertain. The CDR3 spans 13 residues. Trimming took 1 base from V and 3 from J, leaving 7 bases between them. CDR3 loop: CASSQWGRYEQYV. In nucleotides, the CDR3 is TGCGCCAGCAGTCAATGGGGGCGCTACGAGCAGTACGTC.

This clone has only one observation. The J gene is TRBJ2-4, the V gene TRBV4-1; D may be TRBD1 (5 bases). The CDR3 is 18 residues long. From germline, CDR1 is MGHRA and CDR2 YSYEKL. The V and J ends lost 0 bases and 0 bases respectively, with 15 bases between them. The CDR3 DNA follows: TGCGCCAGCAGCCAAGAAAGTCTTACAGGTCAAGCCAAAAACATTCAGTACTTC. Translation gives CASSQESLTGQAKNIQYF.

V and J are TRBV19 and TRBJ1-3; TRBD1 might be the D (6 bases). Germline V gene data show CDR1 as LNHDA and CDR2 as SQIVND (reference sequence). The V end lost 5 bases, the J end lost 0 bases, and 32 bases lay between the germline ends. The CDR3 loop spans 22 amino acids. CDR3 in DNA: TGTGCCAGTAGTCTGACGAACCCTCCTAGTCCCGGGACATCGAGCTCTGGAAACACCATATATTTT. This sequence encodes CASSLTNPPSPGTSSSGNTIYF. The full variable domain, its missing parts supplied by reference TRBV19 and TRBJ1-3, is DGGITQSPKYLFRKEGQNVTLSCEQNLNHDAMYWYRQDPGQGLRLIYYSQIVNDFQKGDIAEGYSVSREKKESFPLTVTSAQKNPTAFYLCASSLTNPPSPGTSSSGNTIYFGEGSWLTVV.

The CDR3 here is CASSTHGGGNQPQHF. Written as DNA, the CDR3 is TGTGCCAGTAGTACGCACGGGGGAGGCAATCAGCCCCAGCATTTT. The J gene is TRBJ1-5, the V gene TRBV19, with D maybe TRBD1 (5 bases). Trimming removed 4 bases at V and 2 bases at J, with 12 bases between. This CDR3 region has 15 residues. CDR1 is LNHDA and CDR2 is SQIVND in the germline V gene (reference sequence).

V usage is TRBV14 and J usage is TRBJ2-2; tentative D call: TRBD2 (5 bases). CDR3 length equals 14 residues. The germline V gene has CDR1 SGHDN and CDR2 FVKESK. Between the trimmed V and J ends, which lost 4 bases and 1 base, there was a span of 7 bases. Here the CDR3 reads CASSLAGNTGELFF. The CDR3 DNA follows: TGTGCCAGCAGCCTCGCGGGGAACACCGGGGAGCTGTTTTTT.

The chain uses TRBV5-1 and TRBJ1-1; D is undetermined. The length of the CDR3 is 13 residues. Trimming removed 6 bases from V and 1 base from J, with 10 bases in between. Germline CDR1 and CDR2: SGHRS and YFSETQ. CDR3 region: CASIELGNTEAFF. For the CDR3, the DNA is TGCGCCAGCATTGAACTCGGGAACACTGAAGCTTTCTTT.